The 10 T cell receptor beta chains reported below all come from one sample, sequenced in a study of CD8+ T cells in alopecia areata. Following RNA extraction, reverse transcription yielded cDNA that acted as the sequencing template. Sequenced by immunoSEQ multiplex PCR; TCRdb stores in-frame clones only, minus some. This sample carries 120,000 or so clones, about 50% of them seen once, and the ten largest clones take roughly a tenth. What was sequenced was NKG2D-low CD8+ T cells sorted from blood. The receptor set was obtained from a human donor with alopecia areata.

This clone was detected a few times. The chain combines TRBV30 with TRBJ2-4, with D possibly matching TRBD2 (5 bases). Germline CDR1 and CDR2: GTSNPN and SVGIG (reference sequence). The CDR3 spans 14 residues. Trimming shortened V by 0 bases and J by 9 bases, and 15 bases separated the two germline ends. CDR3 sequence reads: CAWSVEEPGGIQYF. The CDR3 coding sequence is TGTGCCTGGAGTGTCGAAGAGCCAGGAGGCATTCAGTACTTC.

This clone came up once. This chain joins TRBV29-1 and TRBJ2-7; D remains ambiguous. The V gene's germline CDR1 is SQVTM and CDR2 ANQGSEA. V was trimmed by 4 bases and J by 0 bases, leaving 10 bases between them. The CDR3 sequence is 13 residues long. This chain's CDR3 is CSVVVLDSYEQYF. For the CDR3, the DNA is TGCAGCGTTGTGGTCTTAGACTCCTACGAGCAGTACTTC.

The chain has TRBV29-1 and TRBJ2-5; D ambiguous. The CDR3 sequence is 14 residues long. V was pared by 4 bases and J by 3 bases, with 15 bases between. Looked up from germline, CDR1 is SQVTM and CDR2 is ANQGSEA. The CDR3 DNA follows: TGCAGCGTTGCCGACGCGGTTTTAGAAGAGACCCAGTACTTC. Residues: CSVADAVLEETQYF.

This clone was found a few times. The genes are TRBV29-1 and TRBJ2-1; perhaps TRBD1 as D (6 bases). The CDR3 loop spans 12 amino acids. The germline V and J ends were trimmed by 8 bases and 8 bases, with 16 bases remaining between them. Germline V gene sequence: CDR1 SQVTM, CDR2 ANQGSEA. CDR3 coding DNA: TGCAGCTTAACCGGACAGTTCCATGAGCAGTTCTTC. Translation gives CSLTGQFHEQFF.

The chain employs TRBV29-1 and TRBJ2-1; TRBD1 matches at 8 bases. In germline, CDR1 is SQVTM, CDR2 ANQGSEA. J was trimmed by 4 bases and V by 6 bases; bases with no gene match: 8. CDR3 size: 14 residues. The CDR3 here is CSVGGGQVYNEQFF. CDR3 bases: TGCAGCGTCGGAGGGGGACAGGTATACAATGAGCAGTTCTTC.

The chain joins TRBV27 to TRBJ2-5; D gene ambiguous. The CDR3 extends over 12 amino acids. Trimming stripped 5 bases from V and 5 bases from J, with 9 bases between. CDR1 is MNHEY, CDR2 SMNVEV, per germline (reference sequence). The CDR3 protein is CASSPPDETQYF. The CDR3 coding sequence is TGTGCCAGCAGTCCCCCGGATGAGACCCAGTACTTC.

This clone has only one observation. The chain is built from TRBV11-3 and TRBJ2-7; D uncertain. The ends were cut back, 4 bases at V and 6 bases at J, with 7 bases in the middle. CDR3 length: 11 amino acids. Germline CDR1 reads SGHNT; CDR2 reads YENEEA. CDR3 amino acids: CASSSGPEQYF. As DNA, the CDR3 is TGTGCCAGCAGCTCTGGACCCGAGCAGTACTTC.

This clone was observed a handful of times. The chain uses TRBV29-1 and TRBJ2-5; the match to TRBD1 covers 8 bases. The CDR3 covers 16 residues. V lost 1 base, J lost 1 base, and 8 bases stayed unmatched. CDR1 and CDR2 from the germline V gene are SQVTM and ANQGSEA. Written as DNA, the CDR3 is TGCAGCGTTGAAGGGGGCCGGGACAGGCTCCAAGAGACCCAGTACTTC. Residues: CSVEGGRDRLQETQYF.

This clone was counted only a few times. The CDR3, as DNA: TGTGCCAGCAGCCAAGGGACAGGGGAAGCCTACGAGCAGTACTTC. It translates to CASSQGTGEAYEQYF. The chain carries TRBV4-2 and TRBJ2-7; 9 nucleotides match TRBD1. The CDR3 runs to 15 residues. The germline gives CDR1 LGHNA, CDR2 YNFKEQ. The ends lost 1 base at V and 2 bases at J; junction bases unmatched: 3.

DNA for the CDR3: TGCAGCGTTGAAGTTAGCGGTTTTACCAATGAGCAGTTCTTC. Amino acid sequence: CSVEVSGFTNEQFF. V is TRBV29-1 and J is TRBJ2-1, with D possibly being TRBD2 (6 bases). This CDR3 has 14 residues. The germline CDR1 and CDR2 sequences are SQVTM and ANQGSEA. Trimming took 1 base from V and 6 from J, leaving 13 bases between them.